Each of the 20 T cell receptor beta chains below was sequenced from the same sample in a study of blood T cell repertoires in COVID-19. TCRdb keeps only in-frame clones here, not all; method: immunoSEQ multiplex PCR. Here the sample spans around 150,000 clones, approximately 85% being singletons. Sequencing used PBMCs or T cells enriched from blood (not recorded which). These receptors were collected from a woman in her forties or fifties with acute COVID-19.

The chain uses TRBV5-1 and TRBJ2-7; 8 bases agree with TRBD2. The CDR3 sequence is 13 residues long. In germline, CDR1 is SGHRS, CDR2 YFSETQ. Losses at the gene ends were 2 bases for V and 4 bases for J; bases not matched to a gene: 2. The CDR3 sequence: CASSLGGGYEQYF. The CDR3 nucleotides read TGCGCCAGCAGCTTAGGCGGGGGGTACGAGCAGTACTTC.

This clone was detected only once. The chain employs TRBV14 and TRBJ2-7; D gene uncertain. The V end was cut by 4 bases, the J end by 6 bases, with 13 bases between. This CDR3 comprises 13 residues. From germline, CDR1 is SGHDN and CDR2 FVKESK. CDR3 region: CASSPPSGPEQYF. As DNA, the CDR3 is TGTGCCAGCAGCCCCCCTTCTGGGCCCGAGCAGTACTTC.

This clone was picked up a small number of times. The identical CDR3 is also encoded by other nucleotide sequences in the sample. J is TRBJ1-1 and V is TRBV18, with D perhaps matching TRBD1 (5 bases). V gave up 2 bases and J gave up 1 base, with 8 bases separating them. The CDR3 contains 14 residues. Germline V CDR1 and CDR2: KGHSH, LQKENI. The CDR3 sequence is CASSPAQGNTEAFF. DNA of the CDR3: TGTGCCAGCTCACCAGCCCAGGGGAACACTGAAGCTTTCTTT.

The V gene is TRBV7-8, the J gene TRBJ2-7; 10 nucleotides agree with TRBD2. The CDR3 contains 16 residues. From germline, CDR1 is SGHVS and CDR2 FQNEAQ. J was trimmed by 0 bases and V by 2 bases; bases with no gene match: 4. DNA for the CDR3: TGTGCCAGCAGCTTAATCGGGACTAGCGTCTCCTACGAGCAGTACTTC. This codes for CASSLIGTSVSYEQYF.

J is TRBJ2-1 and V is TRBV5-6, with 9 bases identical to TRBD2. Germline V lookup: CDR1 SGHDT, CDR2 YYEEEE. V gave up 5 bases and J gave up 8 bases; unmatched junction bases: 8. The CDR3 loop spans 14 amino acids. CDR3 nucleotide sequence: TGTGCCAGCAGAAATAGCGGGAGAGGAGATGAGCAGTTCTTC. Residues: CASRNSGRGDEQFF.

The V and J genes are TRBV4-3 and TRBJ2-3, with D perhaps matching TRBD1 (5 bases). The CDR3 length is 16 residues. Germline V gene sequence: CDR1 LGHNA, CDR2 YSLEER. Trimming stripped 2 bases from V and 4 bases from J, with 16 bases between. The CDR3 protein is CASSQLLGQGADTQYF. DNA for the CDR3: TGCGCCAGCAGCCAACTTCTCGGCCAGGGCGCAGATACGCAGTATTTT.

In nucleotides, the CDR3 is TGTGCCAGTAGGCTTTCGGCTAGCGGGAGCTACGAGCAGTACTTC. It translates to CASRLSASGSYEQYF. The chain couples TRBV19 to TRBJ2-7; 10 bases align to TRBD2. The CDR3 has 15 amino acids. The V gene end was trimmed by 6 bases and the J gene end by 3 bases; junction bases not matched to a gene: 8. Germline CDR1 and CDR2: LNHDA and SQIVND (reference sequence).

The chain combines TRBV19 with TRBJ2-7; possible D gene TRBD1, 6 bases. V was cut by 3 bases and J by 5 bases, with 17 bases left in between. Germline lookup yields CDR1 LNHDA and CDR2 SQIVND (reference sequence). CDR3 length equals 15 residues. The CDR3 reads CASSMNRVSSHEQYF. The CDR3 DNA reads TGTGCCAGTAGTATGAACAGGGTGTCATCCCACGAGCAGTACTTC.

The genes are TRBV7-3 and TRBJ2-3, with D possibly being TRBD2 (6 bases). Germline CDR1 and CDR2: SGHTA and FQGTGA. The CDR3 has 16 residues. With 2 bases removed from V and 0 bases from J, the gap between germline ends came to 12 bases. For the CDR3, the DNA is TGTGCCAGCAGCTTAGTCGGCGGGGTTAGCACAGATACGCAGTATTTT. This codes for CASSLVGGVSTDTQYF.

This chain uses TRBV27 with TRBJ2-1; a possible D gene is TRBD2 (6 bases). Trimming left V 6 bases short and J 5 bases short, with 17 bases between. The CDR3 spans 15 residues. Germline assignment: CDR1 MNHEY and CDR2 SMNVEV (reference sequence). As DNA, the CDR3 is TGTGCCAGCAGAATCCCGTCGGCTAGCGACAATGAGCAGTTCTTC. This sequence encodes CASRIPSASDNEQFF.

The chain recombines TRBV5-4 with TRBJ2-1, with 7 bases matching TRBD1. Germline CDR1 and CDR2: SGHNT and YYREEE (reference sequence). The CDR3 length is 15 residues. V lost 2 bases and J lost 0; bases outside the gene matches: 2. CDR3 coding DNA: TGTGCCAGCAGCTTTGACAGGGTCTCCTACAATGAGCAGTTCTTC. The encoded protein is CASSFDRVSYNEQFF. Drawing the rest from reference TRBV5-4 and TRBJ2-1, the complete variable domain is ETGVTQSPTHLIKTRGQQVTLRCSSQSGHNTVSWYQQALGQGPQFIFQYYREEENGRGNFPPRFSGLQFPNYSSELNVNALELDDSALYLCASSFDRVSYNEQFFGPGTRLTVL.

The chain employs TRBV6-2 or TRBV6-3 and TRBJ2-7, with 9 bases that match TRBD2. CDR1 is MNHEY, CDR2 SVGEGT, per germline. CDR3 size: 15 residues. V lost 0 bases, J lost 4 bases, and 4 bases stayed unmatched. CDR3 protein: CASSYSGAGGYEQYF. Written as DNA, the CDR3 is TGTGCCAGCAGTTACTCGGGAGCGGGAGGATACGAGCAGTACTTC.

The chain recombines TRBV5-1 with TRBJ2-3; 7 positions match TRBD1. The length of the CDR3 is 14 residues. Germline trimming cut 5 bases from V and 5 bases from J; bases unmatched to any gene: 8. CDR1 is SGHRS and CDR2 is YFSETQ in the germline V gene. As DNA, the CDR3 is TGCGCCAGCAGTCGTGACAGGGCGGAAGATACGCAGTATTTT. It encodes CASSRDRAEDTQYF.

This clone is a singleton in its sample. The chain recombines TRBV7-3 with TRBJ1-1, with TRBD1 as a possible D gene (6 bases). Germline CDR1 SGHTA, CDR2 FQGTGA. The CDR3 loop spans 13 amino acids. Trimming stripped 5 bases from V and 4 bases from J, with 11 bases between. The CDR3 reads CASSLTGSTEAFF. The CDR3 DNA sequence: TGTGCCAGCAGCCTGACAGGTAGCACTGAAGCTTTCTTT.

In this sample, this clone turned up once. V and J are TRBV5-1 and TRBJ2-7; D call uncertain. Trimming pared 2 bases from V and 5 bases from J, leaving 20 bases between. Per the germline V gene, CDR1 is SGHRS and CDR2 is YFSETQ. The CDR3 length is 16 residues. In DNA form, the CDR3 reads TGCGCCAGCAGCTTTCTGGGTACACACGGCGGAAACGAGCAGTACTTC. Amino acid sequence: CASSFLGTHGGNEQYF.

The rearrangement uses TRBV5-1 and TRBJ2-2; TRBD2 might be the D (5 bases). Trimming left V 0 bases short and J 5 bases short, with 11 bases between. The CDR3 totals 15 residues. Germline V CDR1 and CDR2: SGHRS, YFSETQ. The CDR3 reads CASSLDDRRTGELFF. The CDR3 region has the DNA TGCGCCAGCAGCTTGGACGACCGGAGGACCGGGGAGCTGTTTTTT.

This chain uses TRBV29-1 with TRBJ2-7; 13 bases match TRBD2. Germline V gene sequence: CDR1 SQVTM, CDR2 ANQGSEA. This CDR3 region has 14 residues. With 6 bases clipped from V and 5 bases from J, the junction kept 7 bases outside the gene matches. In DNA, the CDR3 is TGCAGCGTCGCAACTAGCGGGAGGGCCGACGAGCAGTACTTC. Amino acids: CSVATSGRADEQYF.

This sequence joins TRBV5-1 and TRBJ2-5, with D possibly matching TRBD1 (5 bases). Per germline, CDR1 SGHRS and CDR2 YFSETQ. Trimming took off 2 bases at V and 4 bases at J, with 12 bases between the two ends. The CDR3 is made up of 14 amino acids. CDR3: CASSLAGLGETQYF. CDR3 coding DNA: TGCGCCAGCAGCTTAGCAGGGTTGGGAGAGACCCAGTACTTC.

V usage is TRBV6-2 or TRBV6-3 and J usage is TRBJ1-5, with D possibly TRBD1 on 6 matching bases. Trimming removed 4 bases from V and 11 bases from J, with 12 bases in between. The CDR3 length is 12 residues. Germline CDR1 is MNHEY and CDR2 is SVGEGT. The chain's CDR3 is CASSSGQSTQHF. The CDR3 bases are TGTGCCAGCAGTTCGGGACAATCGACCCAGCATTTT.

The CDR3 sequence: CAISAGQLKETQYF. The CDR3, as DNA: TGTGCCATCAGTGCGGGACAGCTCAAAGAGACCCAGTACTTC. This chain uses TRBV10-3 with TRBJ2-5; TRBD1 matches at 7 bases. From germline, CDR1 is ENHRY and CDR2 SYGVKD. V shed 4 bases, J shed 3 bases, and the junction held 5 bases outside the gene matches. This CDR3 has 14 amino acids.